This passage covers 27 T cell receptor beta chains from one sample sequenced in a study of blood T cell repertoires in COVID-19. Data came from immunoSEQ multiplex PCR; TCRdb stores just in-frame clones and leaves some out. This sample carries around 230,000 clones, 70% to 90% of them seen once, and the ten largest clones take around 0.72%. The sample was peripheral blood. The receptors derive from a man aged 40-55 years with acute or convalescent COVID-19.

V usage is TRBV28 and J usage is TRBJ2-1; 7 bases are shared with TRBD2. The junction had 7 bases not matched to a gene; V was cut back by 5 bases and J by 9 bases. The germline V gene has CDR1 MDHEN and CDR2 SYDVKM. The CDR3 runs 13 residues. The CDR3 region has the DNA TGTGCCAGCAGTACCCGGGACTATCGTGAGCAGTTCTTC. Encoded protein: CASSTRDYREQFF. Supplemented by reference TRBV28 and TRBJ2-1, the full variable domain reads DVKVTQSSRYLVKRTGEKVFLECVQDMDHENMFWYRQDPGLGLRLIYFSYDVKMKEKGDIPEGYSVSREKKERFSLILESASTNQTSMYLCASSTRDYREQFFGPGTRLTVL.

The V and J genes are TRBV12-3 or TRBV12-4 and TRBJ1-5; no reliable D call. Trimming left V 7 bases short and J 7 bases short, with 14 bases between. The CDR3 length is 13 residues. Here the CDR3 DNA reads TGTGCCAGCACCTCGGACGAGGGACAGCCCCAGCATTTT. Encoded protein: CASTSDEGQPQHF.

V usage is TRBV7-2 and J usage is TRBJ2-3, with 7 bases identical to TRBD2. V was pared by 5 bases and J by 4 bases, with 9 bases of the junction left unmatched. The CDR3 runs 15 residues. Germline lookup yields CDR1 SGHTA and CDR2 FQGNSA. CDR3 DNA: TGTGCCAGCAGCGTTGTCGGTGGGGGGGCAGATACGCAGTATTTT. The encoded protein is CASSVVGGGADTQYF.

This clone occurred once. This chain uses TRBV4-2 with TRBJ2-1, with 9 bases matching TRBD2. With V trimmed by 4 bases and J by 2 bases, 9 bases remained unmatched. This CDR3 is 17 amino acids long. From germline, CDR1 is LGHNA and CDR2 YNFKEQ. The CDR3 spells CASSLPPTSGAYNEQFF. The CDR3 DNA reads TGTGCCAGCAGCCTACCGCCGACTAGCGGAGCCTACAATGAGCAGTTCTTC.

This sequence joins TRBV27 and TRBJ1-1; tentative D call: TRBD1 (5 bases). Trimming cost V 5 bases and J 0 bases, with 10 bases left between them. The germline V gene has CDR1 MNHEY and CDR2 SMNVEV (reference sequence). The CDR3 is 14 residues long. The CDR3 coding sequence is TGTGCCAGCAGTCCCGACAGATTGAACACTGAAGCTTTCTTT. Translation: CASSPDRLNTEAFF.

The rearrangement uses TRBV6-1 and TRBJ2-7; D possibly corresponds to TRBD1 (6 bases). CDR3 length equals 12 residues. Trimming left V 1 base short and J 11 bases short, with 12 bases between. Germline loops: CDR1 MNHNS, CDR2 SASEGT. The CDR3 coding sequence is TGTGCCAGCAGTGAAGTTCGCCAGGGGAAGTACTTC. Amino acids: CASSEVRQGKYF.

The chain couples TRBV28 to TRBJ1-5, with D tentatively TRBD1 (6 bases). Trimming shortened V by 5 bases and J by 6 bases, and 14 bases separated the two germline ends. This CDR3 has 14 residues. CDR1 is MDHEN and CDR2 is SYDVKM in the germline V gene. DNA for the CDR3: TGTGCCAGCAGTCAACAGGGCTGGAGTCAGCCCCAGCATTTT. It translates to CASSQQGWSQPQHF.

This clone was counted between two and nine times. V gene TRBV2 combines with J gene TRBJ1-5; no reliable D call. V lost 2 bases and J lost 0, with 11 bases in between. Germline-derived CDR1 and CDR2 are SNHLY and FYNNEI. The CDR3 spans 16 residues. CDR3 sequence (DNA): TGTGCCAGCAGTGAACCAACTTTATTTAGCAATCAGCCCCAGCATTTT. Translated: CASSEPTLFSNQPQHF.

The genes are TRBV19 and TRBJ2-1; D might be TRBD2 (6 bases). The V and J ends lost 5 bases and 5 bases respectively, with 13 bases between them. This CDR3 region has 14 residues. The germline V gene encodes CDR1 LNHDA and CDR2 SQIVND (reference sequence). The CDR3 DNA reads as TGTGCCAGTAGTTATGGTGGGGGGAACAATGAGCAGTTCTTC. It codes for CASSYGGGNNEQFF.

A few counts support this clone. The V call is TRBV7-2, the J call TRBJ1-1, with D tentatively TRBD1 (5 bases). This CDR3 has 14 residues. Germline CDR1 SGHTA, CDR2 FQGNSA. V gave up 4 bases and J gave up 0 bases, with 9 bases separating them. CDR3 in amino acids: CASSSQDMNTEAFF. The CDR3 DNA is TGTGCCAGCAGCTCACAGGACATGAACACTGAAGCTTTCTTT.

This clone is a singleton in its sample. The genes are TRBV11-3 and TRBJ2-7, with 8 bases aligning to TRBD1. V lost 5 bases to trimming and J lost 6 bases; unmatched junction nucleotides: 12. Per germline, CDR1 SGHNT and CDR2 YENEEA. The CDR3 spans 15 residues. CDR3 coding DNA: TGTGCCAGCAGCGCCCCGGACAGGGACCCTGGCGAGCAGTACTTC. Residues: CASSAPDRDPGEQYF.

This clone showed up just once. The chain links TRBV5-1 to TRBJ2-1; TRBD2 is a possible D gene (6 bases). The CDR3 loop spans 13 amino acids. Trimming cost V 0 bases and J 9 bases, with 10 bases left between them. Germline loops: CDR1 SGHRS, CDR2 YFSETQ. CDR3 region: CASSLASGGEQFF. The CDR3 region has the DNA TGCGCCAGCAGCTTGGCCTCCGGGGGTGAGCAGTTCTTC.

This chain's CDR3 is CASSLTGINSPLHF. The CDR3 DNA reads TGTGCCAGCAGCTTAACAGGGATTAATTCACCCCTCCACTTT. V gene TRBV11-2 combines with J gene TRBJ1-6, with a weak D call TRBD1 (6 bases). CDR1 is SGHAT, CDR2 FQNNGV, per germline. The CDR3 loop spans 14 amino acids. V was cut by 2 bases and J by 6 bases, with 8 bases left in between.

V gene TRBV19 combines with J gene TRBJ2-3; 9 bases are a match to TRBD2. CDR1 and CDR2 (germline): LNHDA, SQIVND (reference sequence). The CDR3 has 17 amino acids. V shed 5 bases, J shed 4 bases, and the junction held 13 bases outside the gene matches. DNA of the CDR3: TGTGCCAGTAGTCTCTTTGCAGCTAGCGGGGCTTCAGATACGCAGTATTTT. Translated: CASSLFAASGASDTQYF.

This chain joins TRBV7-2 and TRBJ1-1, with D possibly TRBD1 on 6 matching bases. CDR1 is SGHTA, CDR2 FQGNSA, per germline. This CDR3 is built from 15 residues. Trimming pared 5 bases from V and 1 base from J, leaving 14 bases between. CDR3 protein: CASSPPGVGNTEAFF. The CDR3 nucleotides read TGTGCCAGCAGCCCTCCAGGGGTAGGGAACACTGAAGCTTTCTTT.

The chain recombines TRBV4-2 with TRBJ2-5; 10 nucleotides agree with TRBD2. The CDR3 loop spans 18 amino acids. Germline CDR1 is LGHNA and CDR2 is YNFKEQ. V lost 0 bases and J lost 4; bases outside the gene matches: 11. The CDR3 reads CASSQDPGLAEGGETQYF. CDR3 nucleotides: TGTGCCAGCAGCCAAGACCCCGGACTAGCGGAGGGGGGAGAGACCCAGTACTTC.

CDR3: CASSIQGNGYGYTF. The DNA for the CDR3 is TGTGCCAGTAGTATTCAGGGGAACGGCTATGGCTACACCTTC. The chain combines TRBV19 with TRBJ1-2, with D maybe TRBD1 (6 bases). This CDR3 is built from 14 residues. V was shortened by 3 bases and J by 4 bases, with 12 bases between the two germline ends. Germline CDR1 is LNHDA and CDR2 is SQIVND (reference sequence).

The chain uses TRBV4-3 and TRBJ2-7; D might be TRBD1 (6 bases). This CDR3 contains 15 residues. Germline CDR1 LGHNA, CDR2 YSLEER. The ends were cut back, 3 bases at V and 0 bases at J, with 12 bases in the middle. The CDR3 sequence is CASSQEGQHSYEQYF. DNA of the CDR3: TGCGCCAGCAGCCAGGAAGGACAGCACTCCTACGAGCAGTACTTC.

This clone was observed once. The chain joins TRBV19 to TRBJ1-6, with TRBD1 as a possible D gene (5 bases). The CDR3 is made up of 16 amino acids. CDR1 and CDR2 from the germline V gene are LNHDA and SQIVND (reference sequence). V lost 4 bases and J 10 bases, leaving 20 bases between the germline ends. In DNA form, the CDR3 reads TGTGCCAGTAGTAGGGGCCGGACATACGACGGATCACCCCTCCACTTT. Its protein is CASSRGRTYDGSPLHF. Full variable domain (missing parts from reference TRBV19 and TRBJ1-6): DGGITQSPKYLFRKEGQNVTLSCEQNLNHDAMYWYRQDPGQGLRLIYYSQIVNDFQKGDIAEGYSVSREKKESFPLTVTSAQKNPTAFYLCASSRGRTYDGSPLHFGNGTRLTVT.

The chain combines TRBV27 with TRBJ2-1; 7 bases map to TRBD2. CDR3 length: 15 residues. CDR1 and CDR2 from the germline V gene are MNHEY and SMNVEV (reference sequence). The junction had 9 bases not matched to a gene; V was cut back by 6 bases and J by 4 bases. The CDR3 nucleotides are TGTGCCAGCAGCCCATCCGCGGGACTATACAATGAGCAGTTCTTC. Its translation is CASSPSAGLYNEQFF.

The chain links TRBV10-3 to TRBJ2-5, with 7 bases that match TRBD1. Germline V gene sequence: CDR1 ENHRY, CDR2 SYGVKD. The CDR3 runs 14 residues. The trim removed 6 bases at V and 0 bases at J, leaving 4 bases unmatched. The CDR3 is CAISRGTHQETQYF. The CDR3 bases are TGTGCCATCAGCAGGGGGACACACCAAGAGACCCAGTACTTC.

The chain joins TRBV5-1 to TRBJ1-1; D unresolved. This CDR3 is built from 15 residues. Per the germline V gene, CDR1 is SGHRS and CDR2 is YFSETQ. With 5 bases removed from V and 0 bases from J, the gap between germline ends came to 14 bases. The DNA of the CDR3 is TGCGCCAGCAGTTACTCCGAAGTAATGAACACTGAAGCTTTCTTT. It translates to CASSYSEVMNTEAFF.

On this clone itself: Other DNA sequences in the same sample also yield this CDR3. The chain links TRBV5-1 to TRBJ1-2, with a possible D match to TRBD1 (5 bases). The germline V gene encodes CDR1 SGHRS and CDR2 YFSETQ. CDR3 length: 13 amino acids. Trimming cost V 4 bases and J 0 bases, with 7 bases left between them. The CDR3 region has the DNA TGCGCCAGCAGCCTCAGGGCTAACTATGGCTACACCTTC. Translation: CASSLRANYGYTF.

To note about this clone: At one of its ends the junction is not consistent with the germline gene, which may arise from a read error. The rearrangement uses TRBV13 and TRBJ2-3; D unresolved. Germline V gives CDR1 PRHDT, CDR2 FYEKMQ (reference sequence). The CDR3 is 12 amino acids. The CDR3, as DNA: TGTGCCAGCAGCCTAGGCTCAGATACGCAGTATTTT. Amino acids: CASSLGSDTQYF.

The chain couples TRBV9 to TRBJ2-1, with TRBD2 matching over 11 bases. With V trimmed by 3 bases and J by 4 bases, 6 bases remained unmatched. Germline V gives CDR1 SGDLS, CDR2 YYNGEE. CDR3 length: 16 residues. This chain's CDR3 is CASSDTGLAVYNEQFF. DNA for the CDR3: TGTGCCAGCAGCGATACGGGACTAGCGGTATACAATGAGCAGTTCTTC.

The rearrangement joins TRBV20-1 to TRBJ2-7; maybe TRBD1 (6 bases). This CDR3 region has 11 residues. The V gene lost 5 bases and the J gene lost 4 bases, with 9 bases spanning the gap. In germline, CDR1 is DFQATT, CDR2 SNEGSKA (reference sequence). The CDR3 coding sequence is TGCAGTGCTGTTAGGGGGTACGAGCAGTACTTC. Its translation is CSAVRGYEQYF.

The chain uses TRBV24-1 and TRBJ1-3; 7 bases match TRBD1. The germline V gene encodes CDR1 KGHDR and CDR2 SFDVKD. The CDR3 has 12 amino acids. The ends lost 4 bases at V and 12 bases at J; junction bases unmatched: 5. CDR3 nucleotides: TGTGCCACCAGTGAAGCGACAGGGCGCATATATTTT. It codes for CATSEATGRIYF.